This is a list of T cell receptor beta chains from one sample in a study of CD8+CD57+ T cells in acquired aplastic anemia. A single record per CDR3 protein comes from TCRdb applying MiXCR to the reads. The repertoire holds fewer than 200,000 distinct CDR3 sequences, with 71% as singletons. Input material: sorted CD4+, CD8+, or CD8+CD57+ T cells (not recorded which) from PBMCs. These receptors were collected from a human donor with aplastic anemia. The conserved cysteine and the conserved F or W are not part of the CDR3 here. Fields, in order: clone size, V gene, J gene, CDR3 protein. Size is stated for part of the rows, as once, few or many counts, or as a class when the clone is expanded.

abundance: many
v_gene: TRBV6-1
j_gene: TRBJ1-3
CDR3aa: ASSDETGGGNTIY

abundance: few
v_gene: TRBV7-7
j_gene: TRBJ2-5
CDR3aa: ASSPGLAGDQETQY

abundance: .
v_gene: TRBV6-5
j_gene: TRBJ2-3
CDR3aa: ASSYTWPVTDTQY

abundance: few
v_gene: TRBV19
j_gene: TRBJ1-2
CDR3aa: ASSIGTAYGYT

abundance: .
v_gene: TRBV19
j_gene: TRBJ2-1
CDR3aa: ASRPQGSSYNEQS

abundance: once
v_gene: TRBV7-2
j_gene: TRBJ1-1
CDR3aa: ASSLGPQDLNTEAF

abundance: few
v_gene: TRBV7-8
j_gene: TRBJ1-2
CDR3aa: ASSSQTGQGYGYT

abundance: .
v_gene: TRBV29-1
j_gene: TRBJ1-1
CDR3aa: SAQGPGVVTF

abundance: once
v_gene: TRBV29-1
j_gene: TRBJ2-7
CDR3aa: SVEGTGQNYEQY

abundance: .
v_gene: TRBV19
j_gene: TRBJ1-1
CDR3aa: ASSIGQGLNTEAF

abundance: .
v_gene: TRBV7-3
j_gene: TRBJ1-5
CDR3aa: ASSRNQPQH

abundance: .
v_gene: TRBV6-1
j_gene: TRBJ1-5
CDR3aa: ASSESGGRGGQPQH

abundance: .
v_gene: TRBV7-9
j_gene: TRBJ2-7
CDR3aa: ASSKSHEQY

abundance: .
v_gene: TRBV2
j_gene: TRBJ2-1
CDR3aa: ASSPVGTAENEQF

abundance: .
v_gene: TRBV10-3
j_gene: TRBJ1-2
CDR3aa: AISDPIDHGYT

abundance: once
v_gene: TRBV7-2
j_gene: TRBJ2-7
CDR3aa: ASSFFAGGGGQY

abundance: .
v_gene: TRBV15
j_gene: TRBJ2-1
CDR3aa: ATSRRQGAFSNEQF

abundance: .
v_gene: TRBV20-1
j_gene: TRBJ1-1
CDR3aa: SVSAWGPVDTEAF

abundance: many
v_gene: TRBV24-1
j_gene: TRBJ1-4
CDR3aa: ATSEGGNEKLF

abundance: .
v_gene: TRBV2
j_gene: TRBJ1-1
CDR3aa: ASKTKTEAF

abundance: .
v_gene: TRBV7-9
j_gene: TRBJ1-6
CDR3aa: ASSGGQMNSPLH

abundance: .
v_gene: TRBV29-1
j_gene: TRBJ2-7
CDR3aa: SVGLAGVNTYEQY

abundance: .
v_gene: TRBV24-1
j_gene: TRBJ2-7
CDR3aa: ATSDRQDLSYEQY

abundance: .
v_gene: TRBV7-9
j_gene: TRBJ1-1
CDR3aa: ASSSGIRGENTEAF

abundance: .
v_gene: TRBV19
j_gene: TRBJ2-7
CDR3aa: ASSTGTGLSYEQY

abundance: once
v_gene: TRBV12-3/TRBV12-4
j_gene: TRBJ2-1
CDR3aa: ASGMRGGYNEQF

abundance: .
v_gene: TRBV9
j_gene: TRBJ2-1
CDR3aa: ASSGGSNEQF

abundance: few
v_gene: TRBV7-2
j_gene: TRBJ1-2
CDR3aa: ASSLDGQRNYGYT

abundance: .
v_gene: TRBV2
j_gene: TRBJ2-3
CDR3aa: AILSGRETDTQY

abundance: .
v_gene: TRBV7-2
j_gene: TRBJ1-5
CDR3aa: ASSVDRGLNQPQH

abundance: .
v_gene: TRBV15
j_gene: TRBJ1-2
CDR3aa: ATSRDRPGRGYGYT

abundance: .
v_gene: TRBV15
j_gene: TRBJ2-7
CDR3aa: ATSRGGLASYEQY

abundance: .
v_gene: TRBV20-1
j_gene: TRBJ1-2
CDR3aa: SARDRGTGINYGYT

abundance: .
v_gene: TRBV19
j_gene: TRBJ1-6
CDR3aa: ASSTGTTNSPLH

abundance: many
v_gene: TRBV7-9
j_gene: TRBJ2-7
CDR3aa: ASSPPSGSYEQY

abundance: .
v_gene: TRBV7-6
j_gene: TRBJ1-5
CDR3aa: ASSSGTGNQPQH

abundance: .
v_gene: TRBV19
j_gene: TRBJ1-1
CDR3aa: ASSITGYTEAF

abundance: .
v_gene: TRBV7-9
j_gene: TRBJ1-2
CDR3aa: ASSPGRWEPGYT

abundance: .
v_gene: TRBV19
j_gene: TRBJ1-2
CDR3aa: ASGTTGWAGYT

abundance: .
v_gene: TRBV2
j_gene: TRBJ1-1
CDR3aa: ASSWTEAF

abundance: few
v_gene: TRBV2
j_gene: TRBJ2-5
CDR3aa: ASSESVNQETQY

abundance: .
v_gene: TRBV7-3
j_gene: TRBJ2-3
CDR3aa: ASSLQTGTGGTDTQY

abundance: .
v_gene: TRBV9
j_gene: TRBJ1-2
CDR3aa: ASSVGQPEDYGYT

abundance: .
v_gene: TRBV7-2
j_gene: TRBJ2-7
CDR3aa: ASSLGLGSYEQY

abundance: few
v_gene: TRBV7-6
j_gene: TRBJ2-3
CDR3aa: ASSTQRGDTQY

abundance: .
v_gene: TRBV2
j_gene: TRBJ1-1
CDR3aa: ASSEHGAWVEAF

abundance: .
v_gene: TRBV10-3
j_gene: TRBJ2-2
CDR3aa: AISAGQSTGELF

abundance: .
v_gene: TRBV9
j_gene: TRBJ1-1
CDR3aa: ASSVDYPGGMNTEAF

abundance: few
v_gene: TRBV10-3
j_gene: TRBJ1-2
CDR3aa: AISEGGGLYGYT

abundance: .
v_gene: TRBV20-1
j_gene: TRBJ2-7
CDR3aa: SARSGRLSYEQY

abundance: few
v_gene: TRBV12-3/TRBV12-4
j_gene: TRBJ1-1
CDR3aa: ASSSTGRDTEAF